Below are 24 T cell receptor beta chains sequenced from a single sample in a study of regulatory T cells in long-lasting Graves disease. CDR3-region Arm-PCR and iRepertoire HTBI primers produced the TCR beta libraries. MiXCR, run by TCRdb on the multiplex PCR reads, gives a single entry per CDR3 protein. The sample has 300,000 to 400,000 distinct CDR3 sequences; over 15% are singletons. The time point here: newly diagnosed GD, antithyroid drugs for less than 3 months. After RNA was extracted from PBMCs, the TCR library was made from it. This same sample was also part of a study on T cells in Graves' hyperthyroidism and ophthalmopathy.

This material consisted of peripheral blood mononuclear cells (PBMCs), taken at new diagnosis, from a patient treated with antithyroid drugs. The source of these receptors is a man aged 35 to 55 with Graves disease.

This clonotype was detected many times. The chain links TRBV15 to TRBJ2-7, with D maybe TRBD1 (5 bases). Trimming left V 0 bases short and J 7 bases short, with 16 bases between. The CDR3 contains 15 residues. Germline CDR1 LNHNV, CDR2 YYDKDF (reference sequence). The DNA of the CDR3 is TGTGCCACCAGCAGAGAATTGATAAGGGGTGGTGAGCAGTACTTC. Translating it yields CATSRELIRGGEQYF.

In the case of this clonotype: With a much larger clone just one base away, this may be a read error. The V and J genes are TRBV2 and TRBJ1-5; perhaps TRBD1 as D (5 bases). Trimming removed 11 bases at V and 3 bases at J, with 17 bases between. CDR1 SNHLY and CDR2 FYNNEI come from the germline V gene. This CDR3 is 14 amino acids long. The CDR3 protein is CAGNFAGNNQPQHF. CDR3 DNA sequence: TGTGCCGGCAACTTTGCAGGGAACAATCAGCCCCAGCATTTT.

This chain uses TRBV4-1 with TRBJ2-7; 9 nucleotides align to TRBD1. CDR3 size: 14 residues. Germline values: CDR1 MGHRA, CDR2 YSYEKL. The V gene end was trimmed by 4 bases and the J gene end by 5 bases; junction bases not matched to a gene: 6. CDR3 DNA: TGCGCCAGCAGCCCCCCGGGACAGGGTGACGAGCAGTACTTC. Translated, it gives CASSPPGQGDEQYF.

The CDR3 DNA follows: TGTGCCTGGTCCGGGACGGGGGAGCTGTTTTTT. Amino acid sequence: CAWSGTGELFF. This chain connects TRBV30 to TRBJ2-2; either TRBD1 or TRBD2 may supply D (5 bases each). Trimming cost V 5 bases and J 8 bases, with 9 bases left between them. Germline values: CDR1 GTSNPN, CDR2 SVGIG (reference sequence). This CDR3 contains 11 residues.

There are many counts of this clonotype. The rearrangement uses TRBV5-1 and TRBJ1-6; 7 positions agree with TRBD1. Germline lookup yields CDR1 SGHRS and CDR2 YFSETQ. Trimming cost V 2 bases and J 7 bases; bases outside gene matches: 12. The CDR3 covers 17 residues. CDR3 in amino acids: CASSFAPQGGRNSPLHF. The CDR3 DNA reads as TGCGCCAGCAGCTTCGCACCCCAGGGGGGTAGGAATTCACCCCTCCACTTT.

This clonotype was observed many times. V gene TRBV7-9 combines with J gene TRBJ2-2, with D possibly TRBD2 on 5 matching bases. The length of the CDR3 is 19 residues. Germline V gives CDR1 SEHNR, CDR2 FQNEAQ (reference sequence). Trimming shortened V by 5 bases and J by 0 bases, and 22 bases separated the two germline ends. The CDR3 here is CASSPPGIFSRANTGELFF. In DNA form, the CDR3 reads TGTGCCAGCAGCCCACCGGGGATCTTCTCCCGGGCGAACACCGGGGAGCTGTTTTTT.

The chain couples TRBV4-2 to TRBJ2-5; D gene unclear. V lost 1 base to trimming and J lost 4 bases, with 10 bases between them. The CDR3 length is 14 residues. Germline CDR1 reads LGHNA; CDR2 reads YNFKEQ. CDR3 sequence: CASSQVGVGETQYF. CDR3 DNA sequence: TGTGCCAGCAGCCAAGTTGGGGTAGGAGAGACCCAGTACTTC.

This chain connects TRBV3-2 to TRBJ2-7; TRBD1 is the table's D call, not checked against the DNA. TRBV3-2 constitutes a pseudogene. This CDR3 contains 14 residues. This CDR3 is CASSQARGHHEQYF. The CDR3 region has the DNA TGTGCCAGCAGCCAAGCCAGGGGGCACCACGAGCAGTACTTC.

The chain is built from TRBV6-2 or TRBV6-3 and TRBJ2-5, with D hard to call. Trimming took off 7 bases at V and 4 bases at J, with 16 bases between the two ends. The CDR3 sequence is 14 residues long. The germline CDR1 and CDR2 sequences are MNHEY and SVGEGT. CDR3 loop: CASKASLWGETQYF. CDR3 nucleotides: TGTGCCAGCAAGGCATCCTTATGGGGAGAGACCCAGTACTTC.

On this clonotype: It is likely a read error, because the conserved phenylalanine at the end of the CDR3 is missing. CDR3 DNA sequence: TGCAGTGCTAGATCCCTGGCGGCCGATCAGCCCCAGCATCTT. As protein: CSARSLAADQPQHL. V and J are TRBV20-1 and TRBJ1-5, with unresolved D. V was cut by 2 bases and J by 5 bases, with 13 bases left in between. Per germline, CDR1 DFQATT and CDR2 SNEGSKA (reference sequence). This CDR3 contains 14 residues.

The chain employs TRBV15 and TRBJ2-5; no clear D gene. This CDR3 has 14 amino acids. CDR1 and CDR2 (germline): LNHNV, YYDKDF (reference sequence). Trimming stripped 4 bases from V and 2 bases from J, with 11 bases between. The CDR3 here is CATSTRTQQETQYF. CDR3 DNA: TGTGCCACCAGCACGCGTACTCAGCAAGAGACCCAGTACTTC.

This clonotype was seen repeatedly, ten times or more. The chain joins TRBV5-1 to TRBJ1-2; a possible D gene is TRBD1 (5 bases). From germline, CDR1 is SGHRS and CDR2 YFSETQ. Trimming took 4 bases from V and 7 from J, leaving 17 bases between them. This CDR3 comprises 14 residues. The CDR3 DNA follows: TGCGCCAGCAGCGGTGGAGGGGCACGGGGTGGCTACACCTTC. This translates into CASSGGGARGGYTF.

This clonotype was seen at least ten times. V is TRBV20-1 and J is TRBJ1-1; 11 nucleotides align to TRBD1. Germline loops: CDR1 DFQATT, CDR2 SNEGSKA (reference sequence). The CDR3 is 13 amino acids. Losses at the gene ends were 5 bases for V and 4 bases for J; bases not matched to a gene: 3. CDR3 sequence: CSAGQGARTEAFF. The DNA of the CDR3 is TGCAGTGCTGGACAGGGGGCTCGCACTGAAGCTTTCTTT.

This clonotype was detected ten times or more. J is TRBJ1-1 and V is TRBV10-3; unclear D gene. The CDR3 is 16 residues long. Germline CDR1 ENHRY, CDR2 SYGVKD. V was shortened by 0 bases and J by 0 bases, with 11 bases between the two germline ends. The CDR3 region is CAISESFGGMNTEAFF. The DNA for the CDR3 is TGTGCCATCAGTGAGTCGTTCGGAGGCATGAACACTGAAGCTTTCTTT.

J is TRBJ2-3 and V is TRBV10-3; 9 nucleotides match TRBD1. The junction had 10 bases not matched to a gene; V was cut back by 10 bases and J by 2 bases. The CDR3 contains 15 residues. Germline lookup yields CDR1 ENHRY and CDR2 SYGVKD. CDR3 loop: CATRYGTGYTDTQYF. CDR3 DNA: TGTGCCACCCGGTACGGGACAGGGTACACAGATACGCAGTATTTT.

This clonotype was detected many times. The chain uses TRBV2 and TRBJ1-2; D possibly corresponds to TRBD1 (6 bases). This CDR3 is built from 13 residues. V was shortened by 2 bases and J by 8 bases, with 12 bases between the two germline ends. The germline CDR1 and CDR2 sequences are SNHLY and FYNNEI. CDR3 amino acids: CASSEWSGAGYTF. As DNA, the CDR3 is TGTGCCAGCAGTGAATGGTCAGGGGCCGGCTACACCTTC.

Note on this clonotype: This may be a read error, as it is one base from a much larger clone. The V gene is TRBV7-9, the J gene TRBJ2-1; 9 bases are shared with TRBD1. J gave up 8 bases and V 4 bases, and 6 bases lay outside the gene matches. This CDR3 has 14 amino acids. The V gene's germline CDR1 is SEHNR and CDR2 FQNEAQ (reference sequence). The CDR3, as DNA: TGTGCCAGCAGCTCGCGGACAGGGGACGATGAGCAGTTCTTC. As protein: CASSSRTGDDEQFF.

This clonotype was picked up many times. The chain combines TRBV7-2 with TRBJ2-2; 10 nucleotides line up with TRBD1. The CDR3 is 15 residues long. V gave up 2 bases and J gave up 5 bases; unmatched junction bases: 2. In germline, CDR1 is SGHTA, CDR2 FQGNSA. The CDR3 nucleotides read TGTGCCAGCAGCTTATTGGGACAGGGGACCGGGGAGCTGTTTTTT. Residues: CASSLLGQGTGELFF.

This clonotype appeared many times. V gene TRBV12-3 or TRBV12-4 combines with J gene TRBJ2-5, with TRBD1 matching 11 bases. V trimming: 7 bases; J trimming: 5 bases; junction bases outside the gene matches: 9. CDR3 length: 15 residues. CDR3 nucleotides: TGTGCCAGCAAGACAAGGACAGGGGGCTGGGAGACCCAGTACTTC. Translation: CASKTRTGGWETQYF.

This clonotype was recorded many times. The chain recombines TRBV7-2 with TRBJ2-5; TRBD1 might be the D (5 bases). Trimming removed 2 bases at V and 1 base at J, with 14 bases between. The CDR3 has 16 residues. Germline V lookup: CDR1 SGHTA, CDR2 FQGNSA. The chain's CDR3 is CASSLFQGGGQETQYF. The CDR3 region has the DNA TGTGCCAGCAGCTTATTCCAGGGCGGTGGCCAAGAGACCCAGTACTTC.

This clonotype was seen a few times. V usage is TRBV5-1 and J usage is TRBJ1-2; 12 bases fit TRBD1. CDR3 length: 16 residues. Germline assignment: CDR1 SGHRS and CDR2 YFSETQ. With V trimmed by 4 bases and J by 2 bases, 6 bases remained unmatched. CDR3 in amino acids: CASSPGQGAINYGYTF. In DNA form, the CDR3 reads TGCGCCAGCAGCCCGGGACAGGGGGCTATAAACTATGGCTACACCTTC.

This clonotype was counted between two and nine times. The J gene is TRBJ2-1, the V gene TRBV19; perhaps TRBD2 as D (5 bases). The CDR3 has 12 residues. The V gene's germline CDR1 is LNHDA and CDR2 SQIVND (reference sequence). V lost 11 bases and J 6 bases, leaving 14 bases between the germline ends. The CDR3 loop reads CAVRGVGNEQFF. In DNA form, the CDR3 reads TGTGCCGTTCGGGGAGTCGGCAATGAGCAGTTCTTC.

Worth noting for this clonotype: At one of its ends the junction is not consistent with the germline gene, which may arise from a read error. This sequence joins TRBV28 and TRBJ1-6; D is possibly TRBD1 (5 bases). CDR3 length equals 14 residues. Germline V gene data show CDR1 as MDHEN and CDR2 as SYDVKM. As DNA, the CDR3 is TGTGCCAGCAGCTCGGGACGGGATAATCCACCCCCCCACTTT. Residues: CASSSGRDNPPPHF.

This clonotype was seen ten or more times. The CDR3 DNA reads as TGTGCCAGCAGTTTAGCTCCGTATAGCAATCAGCCCCAGCATTTT. Its protein product is CASSLAPYSNQPQHF. The chain is built from TRBV28 and TRBJ1-5; D call uncertain. The V gene's germline CDR1 is MDHEN and CDR2 SYDVKM. The CDR3 is 15 residues long. Trimming left V 2 bases short and J 0 bases short, with 8 bases between. The whole variable domain, remainder taken from reference TRBV28 and TRBJ1-5, is DVKVTQSSRYLVKRTGEKVFLECVQDMDHENMFWYRQDPGLGLRLIYFSYDVKMKEKGDIPEGYSVSREKKERFSLILESASTNQTSMYLCASSLAPYSNQPQHFGDGTRLSIL.